A selection of T cell receptor beta chains follows, all from one sample in a study of shared clonotypes between healthy human individuals. Sequencing was performed with immunoSEQ multiplex PCR; in TCRdb, only in-frame clones are kept and a portion is missing. The table lists over a million clones, 96% of them singletons. Sequencing was performed on naive CD4+ T cells sorted from blood. These receptors were obtained from a young man in good health. Each CDR3 is given with its conserved first and last residue. A D gene is named only where the DNA matches it firmly.

TRBV5-1,TRBJ2-3,NA,TGCGCCAGCAGCTTGAGGGTCCTACCCACAGATACGCAGTATTTT,CASSLRVLPTDTQYF
TRBV7-2,TRBJ1-5,NA,TGTGCCAGCAGCTTGGGGAGGACCGGGCAGCCCCAGCATTTT,CASSLGRTGQPQHF
TRBV5-1,TRBJ2-7,NA,TGCGCCAGCAGCTCGCCGGGGATCTCCTACGAGCAGTACTTC,CASSSPGISYEQYF
TRBV10-1,TRBJ2-5,NA,TGCGCCAGCAGTGAGTCGGTTCTGCAAGAGACCCAGTACTTC,CASSESVLQETQYF
TRBV7-9,TRBJ2-3,NA,TGTGCCAGCAGCCGAACAGGGACCGCCTTTTTCGATACGCAGTATTTT,CASSRTGTAFFDTQYF
TRBV11-2,TRBJ2-1,NA,TGTGCCAGCAGCTTCATGCGGGCATTAAGGTTTGATGAGCAGTTCTTC,CASSFMRALRFDEQFF
TRBV18,TRBJ2-1,NA,TGTGCCAGCTCACCACCCGGCCGGGGACCGTACAATGAGCAGTTCTTC,CASSPPGRGPYNEQFF
TRBV28,TRBJ1-3,NA,TGTGCCAGCAAGGCGGTTGGAAACACCATATATTTT,CASKAVGNTIYF
TRBV21-1,TRBJ2-3,NA,TGTGCCAGCAGCAAAGTTGGGGGACTTCTAACCACAGATACGCAGTATTTT,CASSKVGGLLTTDTQYF
TRBV27,TRBJ2-7,TRBD1,TGTGCCAGCAGTTTATCCGGGACAGGGATTTGGGGCGAGCAGTACTTC,CASSLSGTGIWGEQYF
TRBV19,TRBJ2-1,NA,TGTGCCAGTAGTATAGATTCGACAGCTAGCTCCTACAATGAGCAGTTCTTC,CASSIDSTASSYNEQFF
TRBV27,TRBJ1-4,NA,TGTGCCAGCAGTTTAAAGCCCCCCCAGACTGGTAATGAAAAACTGTTTTTT,CASSLKPPQTGNEKLFF
TRBV5-4,TRBJ2-3,NA,TGTGCCAGCAGCTTGGACGTAGGAGATACGCAGTATTTT,CASSLDVGDTQYF
TRBV7-2,TRBJ1-2,TRBD1,TGTGCCAGCAGCGCACGGACAGGGGTCGGCTATGGCTACACCTTC,CASSARTGVGYGYTF
TRBV29-1,TRBJ2-1,TRBD1,TGCAGCGTTCTTATGGGACAGGGGAAGAATGAGCAGTTCTTC,CSVLMGQGKNEQFF
TRBV5-4,TRBJ2-7,TRBD1,TGTGCCAGCAGCTCAACCGGGACAGGCCGCTACGAGCAGTACTTC,CASSSTGTGRYEQYF
TRBV27,TRBJ2-7,NA,TGTGCCAGCAGTTTATTGGATCGCAGGGGTCGTTCCTACGAGCAGTACTTC,CASSLLDRRGRSYEQYF
TRBV11-3,TRBJ2-3,NA,TGTGCCAGCAGCTCAGCGAGAAGACAGAATCCCACAGATACGCAGTATTTT,CASSSARRQNPTDTQYF
TRBV9,TRBJ2-3,NA,TGTGCCAGCAGCGTGGGACCTGTGGATACGCAGTATTTT,CASSVGPVDTQYF
TRBV5-1,TRBJ1-1,NA,TGCGCCAGCAGCGCAGGGGTTGGGGCGACTGAAGCTTTCTTT,CASSAGVGATEAFF